Listed below are T cell receptor beta chains from one sample, sequenced in a study of T cells in localized non-small cell lung cancer. TCRdb's copy holds only in-frame clones and misses some; the assay was immunoSEQ multiplex PCR. The profile shows 45,000 to 60,000 clones, under 85% of them singletons. The specimen comprised peripheral blood, sampled before any cancer treatment. The receptor source for this set is a female donor over 55 with stage II squamous cell lung carcinoma. CDR3s include the opening cysteine and the closing phenylalanine or tryptophan. Each record gives: V gene, J gene, clone size, D gene, CDR3 DNA, CDR3 protein. D genes are given only for firm matches. Expanded clones are given a class, and other clones once, few, many or no size at all.

>TRBV9|TRBJ2-3|.|.
TGTGCCAGCAGCGATCGTCCGGGGCCCACAGATACGCAGTATTTT
CASSDRPGPTDTQYF
>TRBV18|TRBJ1-1|.|TRBD1
TGTGCCAGCTCGTCTGGGAGACCGGGACAGTTAAACACTGAAGCTTTCTTT
CASSSGRPGQLNTEAFF
>TRBV25-1|TRBJ2-1|.|TRBD2
TGTGCCAGCAGTGTGGCTAGCGGGCACAATGAGCAGTTCTTC
CASSVASGHNEQFF
>TRBV20-1|TRBJ2-7|once|.
TGCAGTGCGACGGTGACCTACGAGCAGTACTTC
CSATVTYEQYF
>TRBV27|TRBJ1-2|.|TRBD1
TGTGCCAGCAGTTACAGGGGGTCGGGTAACTATGGCTACACCTTC
CASSYRGSGNYGYTF
>TRBV11-2|TRBJ2-5|.|.
TGTGCCAGCAGCCCAGACAGTGGGGCGGGGAAGACCCAGTACTTC
CASSPDSGAGKTQYF
>TRBV7-6|TRBJ2-3|.|.
TGTGCCAGCAGCTTAGCGAGGGCTAGCGCAGATACGCAGTATTTT
CASSLARASADTQYF
>TRBV7-8|TRBJ2-5|.|TRBD2
TGTGCCAGCAGTCCCGGGGGGAAGACCCAGTACTTC
CASSPGGKTQYF
>TRBV2|TRBJ2-2|.|TRBD1
TGTGCCAGCAGTGACCCGGGACAGGGACGGAACACCGGGGAGCTGTTTTTT
CASSDPGQGRNTGELFF
>TRBV7-8|TRBJ2-4|.|.
TGTGCCAGCAGCCTTCTTGCTCAATTGGCCAAAAACATTCAGTACTTC
CASSLLAQLAKNIQYF
>TRBV27|TRBJ2-7|medium-sized|.
TGTGCCAGCAGTAGCTGGACAGTAGACTACGAGCAGTACTTC
CASSSWTVDYEQYF
>TRBV7-9|TRBJ1-1|few|.
TGTGCCAGCAACCTACCCCGAGGGGAAGAAAACACTGAAGCTTTCTTT
CASNLPRGEENTEAFF
>TRBV9|TRBJ2-3|few|TRBD2
TGTGCCAGCAGCGAGACTAGCGGGGGGGCCGGAGGGGTCACAGATACGCAGTATTTT
CASSETSGGAGGVTDTQYF
>TRBV6-6|TRBJ1-2|.|.
TGTGCCAGCAGTTACTCGAGCAGGGATGGCTACACCTTC
CASSYSSRDGYTF
>TRBV28|TRBJ2-2|.|TRBD1
TGTGCCAGCGCTGGGACAGCCCCGAACACCGGGGAGCTGTTTTTT
CASAGTAPNTGELFF
>TRBV29-1|TRBJ2-1|.|TRBD1
TGCAGCGTCGACGGACAGGGAATCTACAATGAGCAGTTCTTC
CSVDGQGIYNEQFF
>TRBV6-4|TRBJ2-5|.|.
TGTGCCAGCAGTGACTCGAAGTTTAAGAGGGGATCACAAGAGACCCAGTACTTC
CASSDSKFKRGSQETQYF
>TRBV6-4|TRBJ2-1|.|.
TGTGCCAGCAGTGGCGGTCCCTACAATGAGCAGTTCTTC
CASSGGPYNEQFF
>TRBV9|TRBJ1-1|.|.
TGTGCCAGCAGCGTAGGGCCCGCCCAGAACACTGAAGCTTTCTTT
CASSVGPAQNTEAFF
>TRBV5-1|TRBJ2-7|.|.
TGCGCCAGCAGCCTGGGACCGGGGGCCTACGAGCAGTACTTC
CASSLGPGAYEQYF
>TRBV2|TRBJ2-2|.|.
TGTGCCAGCACCATTTCGACACAGAACACCGGGGAGCTGTTTTTT
CASTISTQNTGELFF
>TRBV9|TRBJ1-5|.|.
TGTGCCAGCAGCGTAGCTTGGGATAGCAATCAGCCCCAGCATTTT
CASSVAWDSNQPQHF
>TRBV6-6|TRBJ2-7|.|.
TGTGCCAGCAGTTACGATGGGGGTAAGGACGAGCAGTACTTC
CASSYDGGKDEQYF
>TRBV7-7|TRBJ2-5|.|.
TGTGCCAGCAGCTTTGGCGGGCGGACGGAGACCCAGTACTTC
CASSFGGRTETQYF
>TRBV5-1|TRBJ2-3|.|TRBD1
TGCGCCAGCAGCTTGGATGGGACAGGGGGTGTTTCAGATACGCAGTATTTT
CASSLDGTGGVSDTQYF
>TRBV9|TRBJ1-4|.|.
TGTGCCAGCAGCCGATCGAGTGCAACTAATGAAAAACTGTTTTTT
CASSRSSATNEKLFF
>TRBV14|TRBJ1-1|.|.
TGTGCCAGCAGCCAGGACCTCAGAGAGAACACTGAAGCTTTCTTT
CASSQDLRENTEAFF
>TRBV12-5|TRBJ2-7|.|.
TGTGCTAGTGCCCTCGGGACACTTACGATAGGTGGCTACGAGCAGTACTTC
CASALGTLTIGGYEQYF
>TRBV5-4|TRBJ1-1|.|.
TGTGCCAGCAGCTTGGCCTACAACACTGAAGCTTTCTTT
CASSLAYNTEAFF
>TRBV27|TRBJ2-5|.|TRBD2
TGTGCCAGCAGTCCTGGACTAGCGGGGCTTTCGACCCAGTACTTC
CASSPGLAGLSTQYF
>TRBV15|TRBJ2-6|.|.
TGTGCCACCAGCATCTCTAATACCGGGGGGGCCAACGTCCTGACTTTC
CATSISNTGGANVLTF
>TRBV6-5|TRBJ1-5|.|.
TGTGCCAGCAGACCAGGTCCGGCGGGTCAGCCCCAGCATTTT
CASRPGPAGQPQHF
>TRBV4-1|TRBJ2-5|.|.
TGCGCCAGCAGCCAAGATGTGGCAGGGGGGCAAGAGACCCAGTACTTC
CASSQDVAGGQETQYF
>TRBV10-1|TRBJ2-3|once|TRBD2
TGCGCCAGCAGTGTGGGACTAGCGGGGGGGCCGTTCAGGACAGATACGCAGTATTTT
CASSVGLAGGPFRTDTQYF
>TRBV9|TRBJ1-2|.|.
TGTGCCAGCAGCGTCAGGGAAGCGGACTATGGCTACACCTTC
CASSVREADYGYTF
>TRBV6-4|TRBJ2-3|.|.
TGTGCCAGCAGCTCAGGGCGTAGCACAGATACGCAGTATTTT
CASSSGRSTDTQYF